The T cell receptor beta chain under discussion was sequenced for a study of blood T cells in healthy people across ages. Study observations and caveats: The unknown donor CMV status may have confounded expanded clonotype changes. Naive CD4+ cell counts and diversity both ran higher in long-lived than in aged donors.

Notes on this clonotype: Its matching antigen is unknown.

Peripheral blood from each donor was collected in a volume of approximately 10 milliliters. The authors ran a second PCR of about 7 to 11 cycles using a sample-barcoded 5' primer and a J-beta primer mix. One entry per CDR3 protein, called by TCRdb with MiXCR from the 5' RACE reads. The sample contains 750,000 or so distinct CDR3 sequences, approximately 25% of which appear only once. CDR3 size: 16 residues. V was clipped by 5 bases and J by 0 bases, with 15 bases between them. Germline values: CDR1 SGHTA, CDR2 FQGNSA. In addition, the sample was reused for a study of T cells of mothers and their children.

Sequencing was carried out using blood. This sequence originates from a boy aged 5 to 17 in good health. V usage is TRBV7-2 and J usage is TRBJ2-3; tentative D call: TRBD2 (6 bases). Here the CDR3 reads CASSRGSGPSTDTQYF. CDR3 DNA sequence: TGTGCCAGCAGCCGGGGTAGCGGACCTAGCACAGATACGCAGTATTTT.